This TCR beta chain was found in a study of T cell changes during pregnancy in multiple sclerosis. The count of this clone is one. Repertoires were generated with immunoSEQ multiplex PCR, while TCRdb's copy carries only in-frame clones and drops some. Counted here are 70,000 to 100,000 clones, around 93% occurring once; the ten biggest clones make up 3.5% to 4.5%. This sequence originates from a female donor with multiple sclerosis, enrolled in a pregnancy study. This specimen consisted of peripheral blood, obtained in the first trimester of pregnancy.

The CDR3, as DNA: TGTGCCAGCAGCTTATCAGGGGCTGGAAACACCATATATTTT. It is translated as CASSLSGAGNTIYF. V and J are TRBV11-2 and TRBJ1-3, with D possibly TRBD1 on 6 matching bases. Germline V lookup: CDR1 SGHAT, CDR2 FQNNGV. The ends were cut back, 2 bases at V and 2 bases at J, with 7 bases in the middle. The CDR3 loop spans 14 amino acids.